This TCR beta chain was documented in a study of identical twins. TCRdb independently ran MiXCR on the 5' RACE reads; one entry per CDR3 protein. In the table there are around 1.7 million distinct CDR3 sequences, around 29% of which are singletons. Looked up from germline, CDR1 is MGHDK and CDR2 is SYGVNS. The CDR3 has 15 residues. V was pared by 2 bases and J by 9 bases, with 5 bases of the junction left unmatched. This clonotype was seen a handful of times. This TCR was recovered from a newborn girl in good health. The gene calls are TRBV25-1 and TRBJ1-6; TRBD1 matches at 9 bases. What was sequenced was cord blood. This CDR3 reads CASSEGTGRFSPLHF. CDR3 sequence (DNA): TGTGCCAGCAGTGAAGGGACAGGGAGGTTTTCACCCCTCCACTTT. Full variable domain (outside the CDR3, taken from reference TRBV25-1 and TRBJ1-6): EADIYQTPRYLVIGTGKKITLECSQTMGHDKMYWYQQDPGMELHLIHYSYGVNSTEKGDLSSESTVSRIRTEHFPLTLESARPSHTSQYLCASSEGTGRFSPLHFGNGTRLTVT.